Presented here are 10 T cell receptor beta chains from one specimen sequenced in a study of T cells in women clearing cervical HPV infection. The repertoire was sequenced with immunoSEQ multiplex PCR; TCRdb's copy has only in-frame clones and lacks some. The sample includes about 20,000 clones. Material for sequencing was blood buffy coat. The receptors were sampled from a woman aged 18-70 years with a cervical HPV16 infection that either progressed to CIN3+ or cleared (not recorded which).

A remark on this clone: Coverage ceases 3 residues before the CDR3 finishes, and the germline J gene fills in the end. The chain joins TRBV30 to TRBJ2-1; weak D call: TRBD2 (5 bases). The CDR3 is made up of 12 amino acids. Germline-derived CDR1 and CDR2 are GTSNPN and SVGIG (reference sequence). The germline V and J ends were trimmed by 1 base and 9 bases, with 10 bases remaining between them. CDR3 DNA, as far as it was read: TGTGCCTGGAGTGGCGACGAGGGTGAG. Translation gives CAWSGDEGE. The full-length CDR3 reads as CAWSGDEGEQFF.

Notes on this clone: The read gets to within 3 residues of the CDR3 end, and the germline J gene fills in the rest. This chain uses TRBV5-1 with TRBJ2-7; a possible D gene is TRBD2 (6 bases). The germline V gene encodes CDR1 SGHRS and CDR2 YFSETQ. The V end lost 3 bases, the J end lost 2 bases, and 18 bases lay between the germline ends. The CDR3 is 16 amino acids. The CDR3 loop reads CASSSALSSATYEQYF. The sequenced CDR3 bases are TGCGCCAGCAGCTCCGCTCTGTCTAGCGCTACCTACGAG.

This chain's CDR3 is CASSFTQDYGYTF. The sequenced part of the CDR3 DNA is TGTGCCAGCAGCTTTACCCAGGACTATGGC. V is TRBV7-9 and J is TRBJ1-2; no definite D call. Read coverage stops 3 residues before the CDR3 terminus; the germline J gene supplies the remainder. The CDR3 has 13 residues. Germline assignment: CDR1 SEHNR and CDR2 FQNEAQ (reference sequence). Trimming removed 3 bases at V and 3 bases at J, with 8 bases between.

Worth noting for this clone: The read comes to an end 3 residues before the CDR3 does, leaving the germline J gene to fill in the end. The rearrangement uses TRBV12-3 or TRBV12-4 and TRBJ2-7; TRBD2 matches 10 bases. This CDR3 has 14 amino acids. Trimming removed 4 bases from V and 2 bases from J; junction bases left unmatched: 2. CDR3 protein: CASSSTSGPYEQYF. The sequenced part of the CDR3 DNA is TGTGCCAGCAGTTCGACTAGCGGGCCCTACGAG.

A remark on this clone: The read ends 3 residues before the CDR3 terminus; that terminus is restored from the germline J gene. J is TRBJ2-5 and V is TRBV5-6; a weak D match, TRBD2 (5 bases). The CDR3 has 13 amino acids. Between the trimmed V and J ends, which lost 2 bases and 5 bases, there was a span of 10 bases. The germline V gene encodes CDR1 SGHDT and CDR2 YYEEEE. Incomplete CDR3 DNA: TGTGCCAGCAGCTTTGGACCGGGGGAGACC. Protein sequence: CASSFGPGET. The whole CDR3 sequence is CASSFGPGETQYF.

Worth noting for this clone: Read sequence stops 3 residues before the CDR3 end, and the germline J gene provides the missing end. The chain combines TRBV19 with TRBJ2-3; 14 positions agree with TRBD2. Losses at the gene ends were 8 bases for V and 4 bases for J; bases not matched to a gene: 5. Looked up from germline, CDR1 is LNHDA and CDR2 is SQIVND (reference sequence). The CDR3 consists of 15 residues. CDR3: CASGTSGSLSDTQYF. Incomplete CDR3 DNA: TGTGCCAGTGGGACTAGCGGGAGTCTCTCAGATACG.

About this clone itself: Read sequence stops 3 residues before the CDR3 end, and the germline J gene provides the missing end. The chain employs TRBV5-1 and TRBJ1-1; 7 nucleotides line up with TRBD1. The V segment lost 9 bases and the J segment 0 bases; nucleotides outside the gene matches: 5. CDR3 size: 13 residues. Germline V lookup: CDR1 SGHRS, CDR2 YFSETQ. The sequenced part of the CDR3 DNA is TGCGCCACCTCCGGGACAGTGAACACTGAA. Its protein is CATSGTVNTE. The entire CDR3 protein reads CATSGTVNTEAFF.

Turning to this clone: Coverage ceases 3 residues before the CDR3 finishes, and the germline J gene fills in the end. V and J are TRBV20-1 and TRBJ2-1; 9 bases agree with TRBD2. CDR3 length: 14 amino acids. Germline V CDR1 and CDR2: DFQATT, SNEGSKA (reference sequence). J lost 8 bases, V lost 6 bases, and 11 bases had no gene match. The CDR3 spells CSAKAGGGWDEQFF. Incomplete CDR3 DNA: TGCAGTGCAAAAGCGGGGGGCGGTTGGGATGAG.

Note on this clone: The read finishes 3 residues shy of the CDR3 end, and the germline J gene is used to complete it. The chain carries TRBV30 and TRBJ2-1, with 9 bases lining up with TRBD2. Trimming removed 1 base from V and 2 bases from J; junction bases left unmatched: 0. Per the germline V gene, CDR1 is GTSNPN and CDR2 is SVGIG (reference sequence). This CDR3 is built from 14 residues. The sequenced part of the CDR3 DNA is TGTGCCTGGAGTGCTAGCGGGGCCTACAATGAG. Translated: CAWSASGAYNE. The entire CDR3 protein is CAWSASGAYNEQFF.

For this clone: The read ends 3 residues early relative to the CDR3; the germline J gene fills the gap. V is TRBV4-2 and J is TRBJ2-2, with 9 bases matching TRBD2. V was pared by 4 bases and J by 6 bases, with 21 bases of the junction left unmatched. The CDR3 is 20 residues long. The V gene's germline CDR1 is LGHNA and CDR2 YNFKEQ. The sequenced part of the CDR3 DNA is TGTGCCAGCAGCCCGAGGGGAGGGACGGATGGGACTAGCAAGTCCGGGGAG. Translating it yields CASSPRGGTDGTSKSGE. The full CDR3 is CASSPRGGTDGTSKSGELFF.